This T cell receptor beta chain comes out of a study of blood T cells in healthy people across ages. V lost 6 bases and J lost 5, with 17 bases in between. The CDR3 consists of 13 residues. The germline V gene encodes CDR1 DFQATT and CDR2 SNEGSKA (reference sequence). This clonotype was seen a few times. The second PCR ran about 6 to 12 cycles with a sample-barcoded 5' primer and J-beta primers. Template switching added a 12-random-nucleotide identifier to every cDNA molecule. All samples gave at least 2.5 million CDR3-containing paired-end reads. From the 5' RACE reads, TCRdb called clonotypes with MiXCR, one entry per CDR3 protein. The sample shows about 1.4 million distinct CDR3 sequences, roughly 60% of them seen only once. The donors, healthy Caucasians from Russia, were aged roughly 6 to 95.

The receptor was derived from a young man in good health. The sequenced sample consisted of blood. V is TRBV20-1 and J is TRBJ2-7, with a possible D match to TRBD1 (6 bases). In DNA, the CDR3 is TGCAGTGCATTGACAGGAGCGTTAGACGAGCAGTACTTC. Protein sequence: CSALTGALDEQYF.